This T cell receptor beta chain was recovered during a study of beta chain features in type 1 diabetes. For the study at large: Age, gender, cell numbers and subset yield matched between patients and controls.

This clone has more than one count but fewer than ten. As yet, its antigen is unknown. Study outcomes and limitations: PCR might pick shorter templates more often, in the same way for patients and controls. Insertion counts at VDJ junctions were lower in type 1 diabetes patients, who also showed more deletions there. Among patients, naive, central memory and Treg TCRB repertoires appeared more similar than among healthy donors. Moderately but significantly shorter TCRB CDR3s were found in Type 1 diabetes patients in all four CD4+ subsets.

Of the isolated RNA, all was reverse transcribed, and so the sequenced material was expressed TCRB transcripts. Assay: immunoSEQ multiplex PCR; the TCRdb copy retains only in-frame clones and omits some. The data hold roughly 160,000 clones, with 7.8% observed a single time. The germline V and J ends were trimmed by 3 bases and 5 bases, with 17 bases remaining between them. Per the germline V gene, CDR1 is SGHNT and CDR2 is YYREEE (reference sequence). This CDR3 comprises 15 residues. The sequenced sample consisted of central memory CD4+ T cells from blood. This sequence joins TRBV5-4 and TRBJ2-5; the D gene is possibly TRBD2 (5 bases). The sequence was obtained from a woman in her thirties or forties with type 1 diabetes. This CDR3 reads CASSSFLVRGETQYF. As DNA, the CDR3 is TGTGCCAGCAGCTCCTTCCTGGTCCGAGGGGAGACCCAGTACTTC.